This T cell receptor (beta chain) is from a study of T cell repertoires in cytomegalovirus infection. Study overall: Public TCR beta signatures provided an indication of both CMV infection and a matching HLA type.

Germline values: CDR1 SNHLY, CDR2 FYNNEI. V lost 7 bases to trimming and J lost 0 bases, with 9 bases between them. The CDR3 loop spans 14 amino acids. TCRdb reprocessed the reads with MiXCR, giving one entry per CDR3 protein. This sample has about 920,000 distinct CDR3 sequences, with approximately 31% found just once. On this clonotype: Antigen specificity is unknown.

The chain links TRBV2 to TRBJ1-4; D might be TRBD1 (5 bases). The clonotype originates from a human donor in good health (CMV status not recorded). Some clones in this sample may be carry-over from other donors' samples. The sample in question was cultured CD8+ T cells from PBMCs, obtained from culture after CMV antigen stimulation. The CDR3 nucleotides read TGTGCCAGCAAAGGGACCCCAACTAATGAAAAACTGTTTTTT. Residues: CASKGTPTNEKLFF.